This TCR beta chain was identified during a study of T cell responses to AZD1222 COVID-19 vaccine. Whole-study findings and limits: Most donors were white British, females outnumbered males, and clonal diversity was possibly underestimated. Elevations in Spike-specific TCR breadth and depth followed administration of two AZD1222 doses.

The table came from immunoSEQ multiplex PCR; TCRdb's copy has only in-frame clones and leaves some out. The profile covers more than 110,000 clones, with about 92% appearing a single time and 3.1% taken by the ten largest. Note on this clone: Its antigen is as yet unknown.

This clonotype originated in an adult in good health. The sample in question was peripheral blood, obtained on day 0 of AZD1222 vaccination.

The CDR3, as DNA: TGCAGCGTTTCCGAGGGGCGTTACTATGGCTACACCTTC. Its translation: CSVSEGRYYGYTF. The chain uses TRBV29-1 and TRBJ1-2; D possibly corresponds to TRBD1 (5 bases). This CDR3 region has 13 residues. Trimming took off 5 bases at V and 3 bases at J, with 13 bases between the two ends. Germline V lookup: CDR1 SQVTM, CDR2 ANQGSEA. The full variable domain, with the rest looked up from reference TRBV29-1 and TRBJ1-2, is SAVISQKPSRDICQRGTSLTIQCQVDSQVTMMFWYRQQPGQSLTLIATANQGSEATYESGFVIDKFPISRPNLTFSTLTVSNMSPEDSSIYLCSVSEGRYYGYTFGSGTRLTVV.